The clone carrying this T cell receptor beta chain was counted a few times. The antigen remains unidentified. This sample stems from a study of chemoradiotherapy in HPV16-positive cancers. Study information: A couple of HPV16-positive patients' cells yielded candidate HPV-specific clones and common motifs.

The protocol was immunoSEQ multiplex PCR, while the TCRdb copy is restricted to in-frame clones and leaves out a portion. The table has some 25,000 clones, roughly nine tenths seen once; the top ten hold about a fifth. Repeated repertoire sampling spanned the course of chemoradiotherapy. Study results and limitations: Non-HPV-specific T cells did not expand in tumors during treatment, whereas candidate HPV-specific clones and E7-related motifs did. Functional assays defining HPV-specific T cells used only a couple of HPV16-positive patients.

Germline CDR1 and CDR2: KGHSH and LQKENI. This CDR3 region has 17 residues. Trimming left V 1 base short and J 0 bases short, with 15 bases between. This rearrangement joins TRBV18 to TRBJ1-1, with D uncertain. The sequence came from a human donor with HPV-associated anogenital cancer. Sequences were derived from blood, sampled from a patient who underwent chemoradiotherapy. In DNA form, the CDR3 reads TGTGCCAGCTCACCACACCCCGAGCTACAATTGAACACTGAAGCTTTCTTT. This sequence encodes CASSPHPELQLNTEAFF. Supplemented by reference TRBV18 and TRBJ1-1, the full variable domain reads NAGVMQNPRHLVRRRGQEARLRCSPMKGHSHVYWYRQLPEEGLKFMVYLQKENIIDESGMPKERFSAEFPKEGPSILRIQQVVRGDSAAYFCASSPHPELQLNTEAFFGQGTRLTVV.